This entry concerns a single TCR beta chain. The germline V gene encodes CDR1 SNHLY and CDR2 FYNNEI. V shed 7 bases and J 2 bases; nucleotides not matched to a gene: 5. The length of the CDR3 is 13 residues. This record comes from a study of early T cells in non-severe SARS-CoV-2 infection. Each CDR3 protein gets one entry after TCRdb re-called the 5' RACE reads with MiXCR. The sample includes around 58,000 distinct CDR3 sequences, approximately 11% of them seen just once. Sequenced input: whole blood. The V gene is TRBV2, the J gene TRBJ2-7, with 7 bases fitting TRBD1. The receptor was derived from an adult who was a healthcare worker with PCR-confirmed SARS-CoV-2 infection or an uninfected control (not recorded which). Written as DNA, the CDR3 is TGTGCCAGCAACCGGGACAGCACCTACGAGCAGTACTTC. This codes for CASNRDSTYEQYF.